This TCR beta chain was identified during a study of regulatory T cells in long-lasting Graves disease. General study points: The TCR repertoire of persistent Graves' patients was less diverse than that of newly diagnosed ones.

Time point defined: newly diagnosed GD, antithyroid drugs for less than 3 months. Following extraction of RNA from PBMCs, that RNA was used to make the TCR library. Both iRepertoire HTBI primers and Arm-PCR of CDR3 regions were used to build the TCR beta libraries. TCRdb passed the multiplex PCR reads through MiXCR, listing each CDR3 protein once. The data contain around 420,000 distinct CDR3 sequences, about 15% of them singletons. V gave up 4 bases and J gave up 8 bases; unmatched junction bases: 7. The CDR3 length is 16 residues. Germline lookup yields CDR1 MDHEN and CDR2 SYDVKM. Turning to this clonotype: Its antigen remains unknown.

This sample was shared with a second study, whose subject was T cells in Graves' hyperthyroidism and ophthalmopathy. Per that paper: The study excluded patients with uncontrolled infection, other autoimmune disease, pregnancy or lactation. HTBI primers were used for first-round RT-PCR of the TCR CDR3.

The specimen was peripheral blood mononuclear cells (PBMCs), collected at new diagnosis, from a patient treated with antithyroid drugs. The chain combines TRBV28 with TRBJ2-3; TRBD2 agrees at 15 bases. This sequence was found in a woman aged 35 to 49 with Graves disease. CDR3 sequence reads: CASSWGLAGGIGTQYF. The CDR3 DNA is TGTGCCAGCAGTTGGGGACTAGCGGGAGGTATCGGTACGCAGTATTTT.